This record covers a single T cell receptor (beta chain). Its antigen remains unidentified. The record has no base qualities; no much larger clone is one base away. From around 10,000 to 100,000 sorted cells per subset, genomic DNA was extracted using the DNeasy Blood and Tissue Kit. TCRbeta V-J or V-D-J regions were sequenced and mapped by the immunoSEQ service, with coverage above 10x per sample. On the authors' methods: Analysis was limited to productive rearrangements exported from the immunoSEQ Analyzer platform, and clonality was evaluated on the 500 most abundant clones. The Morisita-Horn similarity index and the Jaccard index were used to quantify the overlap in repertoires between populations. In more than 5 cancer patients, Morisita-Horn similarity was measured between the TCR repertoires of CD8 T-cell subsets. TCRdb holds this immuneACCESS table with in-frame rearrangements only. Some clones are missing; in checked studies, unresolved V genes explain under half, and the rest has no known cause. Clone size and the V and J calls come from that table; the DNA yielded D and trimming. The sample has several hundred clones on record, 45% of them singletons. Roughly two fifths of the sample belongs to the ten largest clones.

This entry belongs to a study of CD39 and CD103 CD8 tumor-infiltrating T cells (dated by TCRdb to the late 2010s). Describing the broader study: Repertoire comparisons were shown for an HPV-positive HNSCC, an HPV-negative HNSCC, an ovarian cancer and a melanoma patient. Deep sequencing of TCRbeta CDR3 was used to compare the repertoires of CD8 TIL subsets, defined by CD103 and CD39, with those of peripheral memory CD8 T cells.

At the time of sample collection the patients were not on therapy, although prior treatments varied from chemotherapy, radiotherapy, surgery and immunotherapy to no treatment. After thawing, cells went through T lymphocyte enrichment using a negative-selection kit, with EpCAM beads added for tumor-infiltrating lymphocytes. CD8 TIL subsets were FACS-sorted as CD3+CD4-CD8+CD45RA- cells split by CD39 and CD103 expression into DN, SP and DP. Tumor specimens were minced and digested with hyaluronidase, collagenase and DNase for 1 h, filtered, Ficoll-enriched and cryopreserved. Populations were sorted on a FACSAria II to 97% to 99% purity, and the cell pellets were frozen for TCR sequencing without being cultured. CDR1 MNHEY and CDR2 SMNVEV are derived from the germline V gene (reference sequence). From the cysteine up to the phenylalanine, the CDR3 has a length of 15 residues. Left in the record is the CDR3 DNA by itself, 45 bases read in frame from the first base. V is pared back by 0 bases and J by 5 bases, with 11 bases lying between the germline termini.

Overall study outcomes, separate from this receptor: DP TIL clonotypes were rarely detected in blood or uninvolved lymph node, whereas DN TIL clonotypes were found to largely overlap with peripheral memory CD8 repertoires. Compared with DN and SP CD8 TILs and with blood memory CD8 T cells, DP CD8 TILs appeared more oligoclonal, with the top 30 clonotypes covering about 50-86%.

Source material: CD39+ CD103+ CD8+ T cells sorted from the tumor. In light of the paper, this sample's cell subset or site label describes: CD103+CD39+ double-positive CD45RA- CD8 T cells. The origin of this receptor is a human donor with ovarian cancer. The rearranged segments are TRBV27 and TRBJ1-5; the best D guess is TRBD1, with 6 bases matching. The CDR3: CASSLSGGAHQPQHF. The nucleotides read TGTGCCAGCAGTTTATCGGGGGGCGCGCATCAGCCCCAGCATTTT.